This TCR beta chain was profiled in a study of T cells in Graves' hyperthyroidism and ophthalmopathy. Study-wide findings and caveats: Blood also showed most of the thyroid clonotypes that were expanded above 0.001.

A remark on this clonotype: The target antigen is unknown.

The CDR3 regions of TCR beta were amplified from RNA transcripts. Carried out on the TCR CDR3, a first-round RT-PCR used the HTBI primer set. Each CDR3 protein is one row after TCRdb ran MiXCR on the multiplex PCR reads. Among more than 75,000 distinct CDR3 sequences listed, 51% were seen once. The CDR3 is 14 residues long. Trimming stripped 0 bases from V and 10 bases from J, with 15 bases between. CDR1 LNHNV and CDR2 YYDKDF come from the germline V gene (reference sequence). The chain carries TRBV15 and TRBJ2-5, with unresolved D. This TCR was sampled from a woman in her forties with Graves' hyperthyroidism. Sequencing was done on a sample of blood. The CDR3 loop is CATSRDPTPHFQYF. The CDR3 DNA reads TGTGCCACCAGCAGAGATCCGACCCCGCATTTCCAGTACTTC.